This T cell receptor (beta chain) was captured by sequencing in a study of blood T cell repertoires in COVID-19. The overall study: The origin of the acute and convalescent COVID-19 samples was the United States, Italy and Spain.

Method: immunoSEQ multiplex PCR; TCRdb's copy keeps in-frame clones and lacks some. The table shows some 60,000 clones, with approximately 84% occurring only once. Those enrolled in Seattle joined during active infection and were followed longitudinally afterward. The receptor's source is a man older than 75 with COVID-19, enrolled during active disease. Material: peripheral blood.

The CDR3 sequence: CASSLPGGQGTSPLHF. The CDR3 nucleotides read TGTGCCAGCAGCTTACCGGGGGGACAGGGAACTTCACCCCTCCACTTT. The chain is built from TRBV11-2 and TRBJ1-6, with 9 bases fitting TRBD1. The germline V gene has CDR1 SGHAT and CDR2 FQNNGV. This CDR3 comprises 16 residues. Trimming removed 2 bases from V and 9 bases from J; junction bases left unmatched: 8.